A single sample is the source of the 12 T cell receptor beta chains below, sequenced in a study of CD8 T cells in Susac syndrome (dated by TCRdb to between 2018 and 2020). The receptor library was made with the immunoSEQ multiplex PCR assay. RNA was extracted using the RNeasy kit, and roughly 0.5 to 1 ug of the RNA was reverse transcribed with random hexamers. TCRdb ran its own pipeline on the public reads, namely fastp trimming at Q25 and MiXCR clone calling, and kept in-frame beta chains. Rows with one shared CDR3 protein collapse into an entry with the most common genes and DNA. A total of about 300,000 distinct CDR3 sequences appear in this sample, about 92% of them only once. The ten biggest clones cover 0.06% to 0.075% of the sample. Specimen: CD4+ T cells from PBMCs. The receptor set was obtained from a human donor with multiple sclerosis.

V and J are TRBV12-3 or TRBV12-4 and TRBJ1-5; D unresolved. V gave up 5 bases and J gave up 0 bases, with 11 bases separating them. The CDR3 is made up of 15 amino acids. In DNA, the CDR3 is TGTGCCAGCAGTCTTCAGGCCATTAGCAATCAGCCCCAGCATTTT. Translating it yields CASSLQAISNQPQHF.

This clonotype was seen a single time. The V gene is TRBV6-1, the J gene TRBJ1-5; TRBD1 might be the D (5 bases). The CDR3 sequence is 14 residues long. V lost 4 bases, J lost 5 bases, and 12 bases lay in between. Germline values: CDR1 MNHNS, CDR2 SASEGT. CDR3 region: CASSALGGDQPQHF. CDR3 sequence (DNA): TGTGCCAGCAGTGCATTGGGGGGAGATCAGCCCCAGCATTTT.

This chain uses TRBV7-2 with TRBJ2-3, with D maybe TRBD2 (6 bases). The V end was cut by 1 base, the J end by 2 bases, with 10 bases between. CDR1 and CDR2 (germline): SGHTA, FQGNSA. The CDR3 spans 15 residues. The CDR3 protein is CASSLVGLHTDTQYF. The CDR3 nucleotides read TGTGCCAGCAGCTTAGTTGGACTACACACAGATACGCAGTATTTT.

The V call is TRBV23-1, the J call TRBJ2-3; the match to TRBD2 covers 7 bases. TRBV23-1 is an open reading frame whose function is uncertain. This CDR3 is 15 amino acids long. The J segment lost 2 bases and the V segment lost 4 bases, leaving 6 bases of the junction unmatched. This chain's CDR3 is CASSRRGLSTDTQYF. CDR3 coding DNA: TGCGCCAGCAGTCGAAGGGGACTATCCACAGATACGCAGTATTTT.

The rearrangement joins TRBV2 to TRBJ2-3; possibly TRBD2 for D (5 bases). Trimming pared 5 bases from V and 3 bases from J, leaving 15 bases between. The CDR3 has 15 amino acids. Germline CDR1 is SNHLY and CDR2 is FYNNEI. The CDR3 nucleotides are TGTGCCAGCAGTACAACTAGGTCCCGAACAGATACGCAGTATTTT. Encoded protein: CASSTTRSRTDTQYF.

Points on this clonotype: The junction departs from the called germline gene at one end, perhaps through a read error. The chain links TRBV5-1 to TRBJ1-4; D is unclear. The CDR3 has 15 amino acids. CDR1 and CDR2 from the germline V gene are SGHRS and YFSETQ. The chain's CDR3 is CASSLGSSTNEKLFF. In DNA, the CDR3 is TGCGCCAGCAGTTTGGGGTCCTCAACTAATGAAAAACTGTTTTTT.

The rearrangement links TRBV5-1 to TRBJ2-1, with 7 bases identical to TRBD1. The V segment lost 4 bases and the J segment 8 bases; nucleotides outside the gene matches: 15. This CDR3 spans 16 amino acids. Looked up from germline, CDR1 is SGHRS and CDR2 is YFSETQ. CDR3 residues: CASSPLPGQLDDEQFF. DNA for the CDR3: TGCGCCAGCAGCCCCCTTCCGGGACAGCTCGACGATGAGCAGTTCTTC.

This sequence joins TRBV25-1 and TRBJ2-7, with unresolved D. This CDR3 spans 13 amino acids. The V end was cut by 7 bases, the J end by 2 bases, with 12 bases between. Per the germline V gene, CDR1 is MGHDK and CDR2 is SYGVNS. The CDR3 DNA reads TGTGCCAGCATGGATCCCGTAGCCTACGAGCAGTACTTC. Translation: CASMDPVAYEQYF.

The rearrangement links TRBV6-2 or TRBV6-3 to TRBJ2-2; 10 bases match TRBD2. The CDR3 sequence is 17 residues long. In germline, CDR1 is MNHEY, CDR2 SVGEGT. Germline trimming cut 0 bases from V and 6 bases from J; bases unmatched to any gene: 7. The CDR3 protein is CASSYSPLAGVPGELFF. The CDR3 DNA reads as TGTGCCAGCAGTTACTCGCCCCTAGCGGGAGTCCCCGGGGAGCTGTTTTTT.

V usage is TRBV20-1 and J usage is TRBJ2-1; 10 positions agree with TRBD2. The V segment lost 4 bases and the J segment 9 bases; nucleotides outside the gene matches: 12. From germline, CDR1 is DFQATT and CDR2 SNEGSKA (reference sequence). CDR3 length: 15 residues. The CDR3 nucleotides read TGCAGTGCTATGGGTGCTAGCGGGAGTAGGGGTGAGCAGTTCTTC. Encoded protein: CSAMGASGSRGEQFF.

The V gene is TRBV19, the J gene TRBJ2-7; a weak D match, TRBD2 (6 bases). With 5 bases removed from V and 0 bases from J, the gap between germline ends came to 11 bases. The CDR3 runs 14 residues. From germline, CDR1 is LNHDA and CDR2 SQIVND (reference sequence). As DNA, the CDR3 is TGTGCCAGTAGTCTTAGCGGCCTCTCCTACGAGCAGTACTTC. Residues: CASSLSGLSYEQYF.

This chain links TRBV5-1 with TRBJ1-1; D not resolved. CDR1 and CDR2 (germline): SGHRS, YFSETQ. CDR3 length equals 15 residues. The V end was cut by 2 bases, the J end by 3 bases, with 14 bases between. CDR3 loop: CASSLTSVGYTEAFF. DNA for the CDR3: TGCGCCAGCAGCTTAACGTCAGTAGGCTACACTGAAGCTTTCTTT.